What follows are 25 T cell receptor beta chains derived from one specimen sequenced in a study of regulatory T cells in long-lasting Graves disease. The time point denotes: newly diagnosed GD, antithyroid drugs for less than 3 months. TCR sequences were obtained from RNA taken from PBMCs. iRepertoire HTBI primers and Arm-PCR of CDR3 regions built TCR beta libraries. Each CDR3 protein gets one entry after TCRdb re-called the multiplex PCR reads with MiXCR. The sample lists over 350,000 distinct CDR3 sequences; approximately 15% were seen once. These sequences were also reported in another study, on T cells in Graves' hyperthyroidism and ophthalmopathy.

Source: peripheral blood mononuclear cells (PBMCs), taken at new diagnosis, from a patient treated with antithyroid drugs. The receptors shown here come from a woman between 35 and 50 years old with Graves disease.

This clonotype was observed many times. V usage is TRBV28 and J usage is TRBJ2-3; tentatively, D is TRBD1 (5 bases). V was pared by 7 bases and J by 0 bases, with 11 bases between. The CDR3 spans 14 residues. Per germline, CDR1 MDHEN and CDR2 SYDVKM. Written as DNA, the CDR3 is TGTGCCAGCACCAAGACAGTTAGCACAGATACGCAGTATTTT. Its translation: CASTKTVSTDTQYF.

This clonotype appeared many times. The chain combines TRBV7-2 with TRBJ2-1, with 10 bases identical to TRBD2. J lost 10 bases, V lost 5 bases, and 8 bases had no gene match. The CDR3 contains 14 residues. CDR1 is SGHTA and CDR2 is FQGNSA in the germline V gene. This CDR3 reads CASSREGLAREQFF. The CDR3 bases are TGTGCCAGCAGCCGAGAGGGACTAGCGAGGGAGCAGTTCTTC.

This chain connects TRBV28 to TRBJ2-7; D unresolved. The V end lost 2 bases, the J end lost 3 bases, and 11 bases lay between the germline ends. This CDR3 spans 14 amino acids. Germline V gives CDR1 MDHEN, CDR2 SYDVKM. The CDR3 DNA sequence: TGTGCCAGCAGTTTAATCAGAAAAAACTACGAGCAGTACTTC. Amino acids: CASSLIRKNYEQYF.

This clonotype was counted between two and nine times. This chain joins TRBV30 and TRBJ2-6; 8 bases agree with TRBD1. There are 18 residues in the CDR3. CDR1 is GTSNPN, CDR2 SVGIG, per germline (reference sequence). V lost 3 bases, J lost 0 bases, and 10 bases stayed unmatched. DNA for the CDR3: TGTGCCTGGAGCCCCCGAGGGACAGGAATCTCTGGGGCCAACGTCCTGACTTTC. Residues: CAWSPRGTGISGANVLTF.

This rearrangement joins TRBV11-2 to TRBJ2-7; 7 bases agree with TRBD2. Germline CDR1 SGHAT, CDR2 FQNNGV. The V gene end was trimmed by 5 bases and the J gene end by 3 bases; junction bases not matched to a gene: 10. This CDR3 has 15 residues. The CDR3 here is CASSAGLGLYYEQYF. In DNA, the CDR3 is TGTGCCAGCAGCGCCGGACTAGGGCTTTACTACGAGCAGTACTTC.

There are many counts of this clonotype. The genes are TRBV6-2 or TRBV6-3 and TRBJ2-1; 11 bases match TRBD1. V was clipped by 7 bases and J by 10 bases; unmatched bases: 6. Germline V lookup: CDR1 MNHEY, CDR2 SVGEGT. This CDR3 is built from 13 residues. The CDR3 spells CASIRTGGKEQFF. The CDR3 nucleotides read TGTGCCAGCATCAGGACAGGGGGCAAAGAGCAGTTCTTC.

The rearrangement links TRBV7-9 to TRBJ2-7; D is unresolved. This CDR3 region has 13 residues. CDR1 and CDR2 (germline): SEHNR, FQNEAQ (reference sequence). V gave up 5 bases and J gave up 4 bases, with 12 bases separating them. The CDR3, as DNA: TGTGCCAGCAGCGGGCAGGAGCAATACGAGCAGTACTTC. Its protein is CASSGQEQYEQYF.

This chain's CDR3 is CASSSRSSSSHTYNEQFF. The CDR3 DNA reads as TGTGCCAGCAGTTCCCGTAGCTCTAGCTCTCATACCTACAATGAGCAGTTCTTC. The rearrangement links TRBV27 to TRBJ2-1, with D possibly TRBD2 on 5 matching bases. V dropped 4 bases and J dropped 2 bases, with 21 bases sitting between them. This CDR3 has 18 residues. Per germline, CDR1 MNHEY and CDR2 SMNVEV (reference sequence).

V usage is TRBV6-1 and J usage is TRBJ1-1; D is unclear. V lost 6 bases, J lost 4 bases, and 18 bases lay in between. CDR3 length: 15 residues. From germline, CDR1 is MNHNS and CDR2 SASEGT. This CDR3 is CASSYRTSRATEAFF. The CDR3 DNA is TGTGCCAGCAGCTATCGGACTTCCCGGGCCACTGAAGCTTTCTTT.

This clonotype was seen many times. The chain joins TRBV7-3 to TRBJ2-2; 7 positions agree with TRBD2. V was clipped by 5 bases and J by 0 bases; unmatched bases: 3. The CDR3 consists of 15 residues. The germline V gene has CDR1 SGHTA and CDR2 FQGTGA. The CDR3 spells CASSDGLANTGELFF. The CDR3 DNA follows: TGTGCCAGCAGCGACGGACTAGCGAACACCGGGGAGCTGTTTTTT.

This clonotype was detected ten times or more. The chain links TRBV28 to TRBJ2-3; the D is unclear. Trimming took off 8 bases at V and 5 bases at J, with 20 bases between the two ends. Germline lookup yields CDR1 MDHEN and CDR2 SYDVKM. The CDR3 covers 15 residues. The CDR3 protein is CASRTSPGYRDTQYF. CDR3 DNA sequence: TGTGCCAGCCGTACCTCACCAGGCTATAGAGATACGCAGTATTTT.

This clonotype was picked up many times. The chain recombines TRBV6-2 or TRBV6-3 with TRBJ2-1; 8 nucleotides align to TRBD2. The germline CDR1 and CDR2 sequences are MNHEY and SVGEGT. V lost 2 bases, J lost 6 bases, and 9 bases stayed unmatched. This CDR3 spans 16 amino acids. Here the CDR3 reads CASSYSLAGVANEQFF. The CDR3, as DNA: TGTGCCAGCAGTTACAGTCTAGCGGGCGTAGCCAATGAGCAGTTCTTC.

This clonotype was picked up a small number of times. The genes are TRBV29-1 and TRBJ2-3, with a possible D match to TRBD1 (5 bases). The V end lost 0 bases, the J end lost 7 bases, and 17 bases lay between the germline ends. This CDR3 contains 15 residues. Germline loops: CDR1 SQVTM, CDR2 ANQGSEA. DNA for the CDR3: TGCAGCGTTGAAGACCCAATACCTAGACAGTATACGCAGTATTTT. This encodes CSVEDPIPRQYTQYF.

This clonotype has at least ten counts. The chain links TRBV6-1 to TRBJ1-2, with TRBD1 matching over 9 bases. V shed 0 bases and J 3 bases; nucleotides not matched to a gene: 5. Germline V gene data show CDR1 as MNHNS and CDR2 as SASEGT. The CDR3 covers 16 residues. In nucleotides, the CDR3 is TGTGCCAGCAGTGAAGCTTGGGACAGGGTGCACTATGGCTACACCTTC. Translation gives CASSEAWDRVHYGYTF.

This clonotype was seen repeatedly, ten times or more. The genes are TRBV12-3 or TRBV12-4 and TRBJ2-2, with 8 bases matching TRBD2. V was clipped by 5 bases and J by 5 bases; unmatched bases: 10. There are 16 residues in the CDR3. CDR3 residues: CASSPRGGWGTGELFF. CDR3 nucleotides: TGTGCCAGCAGTCCCCGGGGGGGTTGGGGGACCGGGGAGCTGTTTTTT.

The sample holds many counts of this clonotype. This rearrangement joins TRBV9 to TRBJ2-7; 8 bases map to TRBD2. Losses at the gene ends were 4 bases for V and 5 bases for J; bases not matched to a gene: 8. Germline loops: CDR1 SGDLS, CDR2 YYNGEE. The CDR3 is made up of 14 amino acids. The CDR3 DNA follows: TGTGCCAGCAGCTATAGCGGGATTGGAGACGAGCAGTACTTC. Encoded protein: CASSYSGIGDEQYF.

This clonotype was counted many times. The chain recombines TRBV5-1 with TRBJ2-3, with 9 nucleotides matching TRBD2. CDR1 is SGHRS, CDR2 YFSETQ, per germline. With 4 bases clipped from V and 5 bases from J, the junction kept 11 bases outside the gene matches. The CDR3 totals 16 residues. CDR3 residues: CASSLVAGVKVDTQYF. CDR3 bases: TGCGCCAGCAGCCTCGTAGCGGGAGTGAAGGTAGATACGCAGTATTTT.

This clonotype has ten or more counts. V is TRBV11-2 and J is TRBJ1-1, with 8 bases identical to TRBD1. The CDR3 spans 16 residues. The germline V gene encodes CDR1 SGHAT and CDR2 FQNNGV. Trimming removed 6 bases from V and 2 bases from J; junction bases left unmatched: 11. The CDR3 DNA follows: TGTGCCAGCAGGGGGGTCAGGGGGCAAGTTAACACTGAAGCTTTCTTT. Translation gives CASRGVRGQVNTEAFF.

This clonotype was detected many times. The V gene is TRBV3-1, the J gene TRBJ1-1; D might be TRBD1 (5 bases). The CDR3 is made up of 16 amino acids. V was trimmed by 0 bases and J by 6 bases, leaving 17 bases between them. Germline V lookup: CDR1 LGHDT, CDR2 YNNKEL (reference sequence). This CDR3 reads CASSQDGGGAVAEAFF. The CDR3 bases are TGTGCCAGCAGCCAAGATGGAGGCGGGGCAGTCGCTGAAGCTTTCTTT.

This clonotype was detected many times. The chain couples TRBV12-3 or TRBV12-4 to TRBJ1-2; D is unresolved. Trimming took 3 bases from V and 8 from J, leaving 7 bases between them. This CDR3 has 11 amino acids. CDR3 region: CASSFAGGYTF. For the CDR3, the DNA is TGTGCCAGCAGTTTTGCGGGGGGCTACACCTTC.

This clonotype showed up many times. The V and J genes are TRBV5-1 and TRBJ1-4, with D unresolved. From germline, CDR1 is SGHRS and CDR2 YFSETQ. The CDR3 is made up of 13 amino acids. Trimming stripped 7 bases from V and 0 bases from J, with 7 bases between. For the CDR3, the DNA is TGCGCCAGCGCCGAGACAACTAATGAAAAACTGTTTTTT. Encoded protein: CASAETTNEKLFF.

This clonotype showed up many times. CDR3 sequence (DNA): TGTGCCAGCAGGTTGTTAAACAATGAGCAGTTCTTC. Translating it yields CASRLLNNEQFF. This chain uses TRBV25-1 with TRBJ2-1; D not certain. Trimming removed 6 bases at V and 5 bases at J, with 8 bases between. This CDR3 contains 12 residues. Germline V gene sequence: CDR1 MGHDK, CDR2 SYGVNS.

The chain recombines TRBV12-3 or TRBV12-4 with TRBJ2-7; tentatively, D is TRBD1 (5 bases). V lost 5 bases and J 5 bases, leaving 13 bases between the germline ends. The CDR3 consists of 13 residues. This CDR3 is CASSPPGLDEQYF. For the CDR3, the DNA is TGTGCCAGCAGTCCCCCAGGGCTAGACGAGCAGTACTTC.

There are many counts of this clonotype. The chain has TRBV30 and TRBJ1-2; 12 bases map to TRBD1. V dropped 3 bases and J dropped 6; count of bases not matched to a gene: 8. The CDR3 loop spans 15 amino acids. Germline V gene data show CDR1 as GTSNPN and CDR2 as SVGIG (reference sequence). CDR3 nucleotide sequence: TGTGCCTGGAGGGGCCGGGACAGGGGGCGTGATGGCTACACCTTC. It specifies CAWRGRDRGRDGYTF.

In this sample, this clonotype turned up many times. V gene TRBV7-9 combines with J gene TRBJ2-1, with 7 bases aligning to TRBD2. The CDR3 runs 15 residues. V dropped 0 bases and J dropped 4; count of bases not matched to a gene: 3. The germline gives CDR1 SEHNR, CDR2 FQNEAQ (reference sequence). The CDR3 is CASSLATSYYNEQFF. The DNA of the CDR3 is TGTGCCAGCAGCTTAGCGACTAGCTATTACAATGAGCAGTTCTTC.